This T cell receptor (beta chain) originates from a study of blood T cell repertoires in COVID-19 (dated by TCRdb to the early 2020s). Turning to the overall study: Samples covering the acute and convalescent phases of COVID-19 were provided by collaborators in the United States, Italy and Spain. The material from the prospective study consisted of cDNA or gDNA derived from T cells, B-cell-depleted T cells, or PBMCs. Samples came from the ongoing ImmuneRACE study (first 160 participants) plus 1,254 subjects from 6 global collaborators. The dataset comprised deeply sampled blood TCRbeta repertoires from subjects exposed to, actively infected with, or recovered from COVID-19. A de-identified subject ID, COVID-19 status, age in years and sex were almost always included in the sample metadata. Where available, HLA class I and class II types were taken from metadata supplied by the sample provider and were not determined by assay-based typing. The repertoires were released in a freely available public database meant as a resource for research on the immune response to SARS-CoV-2.

V ends up 8 bases short and J 7 bases short, with an unmatched junction base count of 8. CDR1 is given as SGHAT and CDR2 as FQNNGV, both from the germline V gene. Taken from cysteine to phenylalanine, the CDR3 has 13 residues. CDR3 DNA only is kept here, 39 bases in frame from base 1. Overall study outcomes, separate from this receptor: Clinical and demographic metadata were provided uncurated, with the amount varying by source and participant.

TCRbeta CDR3 regions were amplified from genomic DNA by means of the immunoSEQ Assay, a bias-controlled multiplex PCR. On the authors' methods: The number of nucleated cells in each sample was estimated from the amplification of reference gene primers within the assay. Sequence reads were collapsed and filtered to measure the absolute abundance of every unique TCRbeta CDR3 rearrangement. For each sample, productive Simpson clonality was calculated as the square root of Simpson's diversity index over productive rearrangements. Here the immuneACCESS table is served through TCRdb, limited to in-frame sequences with V and J called. Missing clones are a known gap in these copies; in checked studies unresolved V genes cover under half, and the rest lacks a known reason. The DNA gave D and trimming, while V, J and clone size come from that table. This sample holds around 160,000 clones; more than 80% were observed only once. Of the sample, around 3% falls within the top ten clones.

This clone was picked up one time. The antigen this receptor binds is unknown. Per-base qualities were not stored, and no clone one base away is much larger. Each collaborating institution followed its own protocols to collect whole blood in K2EDTA tubes. Collaborator samples were shipped for TCRbeta analysis as frozen whole blood, isolated PBMCs, or DNA extracted from either sample type. The origin of this receptor is a man aged 55 to 69 with acute or convalescent COVID-19. Sequenced: peripheral blood. This chain is built from TRBV11-2 and TRBJ2-1, with TRBD2 matching 7 junction bases. The sequenced DNA is TGTGCCAGCGCCTTCGCCGGGGGGAATGAGCAGTTCTTC. Protein translation: CASAFAGGNEQFF.